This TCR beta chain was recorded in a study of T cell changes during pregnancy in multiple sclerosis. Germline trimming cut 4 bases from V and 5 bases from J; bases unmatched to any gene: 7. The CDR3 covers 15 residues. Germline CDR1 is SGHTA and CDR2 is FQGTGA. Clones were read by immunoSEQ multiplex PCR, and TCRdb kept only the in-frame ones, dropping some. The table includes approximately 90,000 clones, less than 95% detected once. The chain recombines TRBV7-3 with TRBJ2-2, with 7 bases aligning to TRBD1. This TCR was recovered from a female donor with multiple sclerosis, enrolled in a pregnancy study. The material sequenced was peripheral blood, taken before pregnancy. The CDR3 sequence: CASSSSIRGTGELFF. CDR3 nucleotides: TGTGCCAGCAGCTCCTCCATCAGGGGGACCGGGGAGCTGTTTTTT.